Here is one T cell receptor (beta chain) with its context. The antigen remains unidentified. The data stem from a study of cytomegalovirus exposure and HLA in healthy donors. Study outcomes and limitations: TCR beta chains numbering some 160 were designated cytomegalovirus-associated.

The CDR3 extends over 15 amino acids. V lost 6 bases and J lost 8; bases outside the gene matches: 13. CDR1 SGHRS and CDR2 YFSETQ come from the germline V gene. Sequencing used immunoSEQ multiplex PCR; TCRdb keeps in-frame clones, though not all of them. The table shows about 50,000 clones, with roughly nine tenths occurring only once. Source material: PBMCs. The chain recombines TRBV5-1 with TRBJ1-4; TRBD1 aligns across 7 bases. This clonotype originated in a man between 18 and 29 years old in good health and CMV-seronegative. CDR3 sequence (DNA): TGCGCCAGCACCCAGGGGGTATCAGGGATAGAAAAACTGTTTTTT. Protein sequence: CASTQGVSGIEKLFF.